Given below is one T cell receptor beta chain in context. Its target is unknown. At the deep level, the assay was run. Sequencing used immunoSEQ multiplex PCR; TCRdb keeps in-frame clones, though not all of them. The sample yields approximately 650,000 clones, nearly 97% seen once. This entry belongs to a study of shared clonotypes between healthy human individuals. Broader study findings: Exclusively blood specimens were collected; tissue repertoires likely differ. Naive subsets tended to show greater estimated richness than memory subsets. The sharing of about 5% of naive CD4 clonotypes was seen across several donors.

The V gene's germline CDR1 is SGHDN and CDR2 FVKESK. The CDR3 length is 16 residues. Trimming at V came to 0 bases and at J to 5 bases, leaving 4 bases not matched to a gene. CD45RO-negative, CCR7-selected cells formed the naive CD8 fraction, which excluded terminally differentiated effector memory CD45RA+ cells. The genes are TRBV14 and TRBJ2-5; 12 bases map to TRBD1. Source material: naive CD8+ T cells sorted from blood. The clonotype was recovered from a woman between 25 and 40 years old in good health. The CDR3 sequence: CASSQDWDRGPETQYF. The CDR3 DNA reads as TGTGCCAGCAGCCAAGATTGGGACAGGGGGCCGGAGACCCAGTACTTC. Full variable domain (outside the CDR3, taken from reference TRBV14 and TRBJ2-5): EAGVTQFPSHSVIEKGQTVTLRCDPISGHDNLYWYRRVMGKEIKFLLHFVKESKQDESGMPNNRFLAERTGGTYSTLKVQPAELEDSGVYFCASSQDWDRGPETQYFGPGTRLLVL.